This entry lists 7 T cell receptor beta chains sequenced from one sample in a study of shared clonotypes between healthy human individuals. It was CD45RO-negative cells, positively selected for CCR7, that made up naive CD8 cells, with terminally differentiated effector memory CD45RA+ cells excluded. The data were produced by immunoSEQ multiplex PCR, yet TCRdb's version contains in-frame clones alone and is incomplete. The table shows some 2.1 million clones, with approximately 94% occurring only once. Input material: naive CD8+ T cells sorted from blood. The receptors here all came from a man between 18 and 35 years old in good health.

The chain links TRBV5-1 to TRBJ2-7, with TRBD2 matching 8 bases. Germline CDR1 is SGHRS and CDR2 is YFSETQ. Trimming cost V 1 base and J 1 base; bases outside gene matches: 7. The CDR3 contains 16 residues. The CDR3 bases are TGCGCCAGCAGCTTGTTTGCTAGCGGGCAATCCTACGAGCAGTACTTC. Its translation: CASSLFASGQSYEQYF.

About this clone: Other DNA sequences from this sample encode an identical CDR3 as well. The chain combines TRBV7-3 with TRBJ2-7, with a weak D call TRBD2 (6 bases). The CDR3 sequence is 15 residues long. Trimming pared 2 bases from V and 1 base from J, leaving 12 bases between. The germline V gene has CDR1 SGHTA and CDR2 FQGTGA. CDR3 region: CASSLGGNPSYEQYF. CDR3 nucleotides: TGTGCCAGCAGCTTAGGGGGGAACCCTTCCTACGAGCAGTACTTC.

The J gene is TRBJ2-7, the V gene TRBV6-1; 16 bases line up with TRBD2. This CDR3 spans 18 amino acids. With 0 bases clipped from V and 3 bases from J, the junction kept 5 bases outside the gene matches. The germline gives CDR1 MNHNS, CDR2 SASEGT. In DNA form, the CDR3 reads TGTGCCAGCAGTGAAGCGGGGACTAGCGGGAGGGCCCGCTACGAGCAGTACTTC. This gives the protein CASSEAGTSGRARYEQYF.

The gene calls are TRBV7-6 and TRBJ2-1; D is undetermined. Trimming left V 0 bases short and J 6 bases short, with 6 bases between. The CDR3 loop spans 13 amino acids. Germline CDR1 SGHVS, CDR2 FNYEAQ. This CDR3 is CASSLAVPNEQFF. In DNA form, the CDR3 reads TGTGCCAGCAGCTTAGCCGTCCCCAATGAGCAGTTCTTC. The full variable domain, completed using reference TRBV7-6 and TRBJ2-1, is GAGVSQSPRYKVTKRGQDVALRCDPISGHVSLYWYRQALGQGPEFLTYFNYEAQQDKSGLPNDRFSAERPEGSISTLTIQRTEQRDSAMYRCASSLAVPNEQFFGPGTRLTVL.

The genes are TRBV9 and TRBJ2-1, with 7 nucleotides matching TRBD1. The CDR3 length is 15 residues. J lost 8 bases, V lost 1 base, and 9 bases had no gene match. Germline CDR1 and CDR2: SGDLS and YYNGEE. The CDR3 region is CASSVSPDRVYEQFF. The DNA for the CDR3 is TGTGCCAGCAGCGTAAGTCCCGACAGGGTCTATGAGCAGTTCTTC.

The J gene is TRBJ2-7, the V gene TRBV5-1; no clear D. This CDR3 spans 14 amino acids. Germline-derived CDR1 and CDR2 are SGHRS and YFSETQ. The V and J ends lost 2 bases and 2 bases respectively, with 11 bases between them. The chain's CDR3 is CASSFTGPPYEQYF. Here the CDR3 DNA reads TGCGCCAGCAGCTTTACCGGGCCTCCCTACGAGCAGTACTTC.

This clone is a singleton in its sample. CDR3 sequence: CAWSVGTFGYEQYF. In nucleotides, the CDR3 is TGTGCCTGGAGTGTAGGGACCTTCGGCTACGAGCAGTACTTC. The chain joins TRBV30 to TRBJ2-7; D may be TRBD1 or TRBD2 (5 bases each). Trimming left V 0 bases short and J 3 bases short, with 12 bases between. Germline V gene data show CDR1 as GTSNPN and CDR2 as SVGIG (reference sequence). The CDR3 has 14 residues.